The rows below give T cell receptor beta chains drawn from one sample of a study of control samples from healthy donors and cancer patients. Assay: immunoSEQ multiplex PCR; the TCRdb copy retains only in-frame clones and omits some. The table shows tens of thousands of clones, with roughly 86% occurring only once. Sample: PBMCs. Receptors originate from a woman aged 50 to 65 with head and neck cancer. Both conserved end residues are part of each CDR3. A D gene is named only where the DNA matches it firmly. A row's size may be missing; if present it is once, few, many or a size class.

size	V	D	J	DNA	CDR3
few	TRBV30	-	TRBJ2-6	TGTGCCTGGAGTCTAACCCGGACTGGGGCCAACGTCCTGACTTTC	CAWSLTRTGANVLTF
-	TRBV5-4	TRBD1	TRBJ2-1	TGTGCCAGCAGAGACCGACAGGGGGCGATCAATGAGCAGTTCTTC	CASRDRQGAINEQFF
-	TRBV28	-	TRBJ1-5	TGTGCCAGCAGAGTTAATAGCAATCAGCCCCAGCATTTT	CASRVNSNQPQHF
-	TRBV5-6	TRBD1	TRBJ1-1	TGTGCCAGCAGCGGAGACAGGGGGTTGAACACTGAAGCTTTCTTT	CASSGDRGLNTEAFF
-	TRBV2	TRBD1	TRBJ1-1	TGTGCCAGCAGTGGGGACAGGGCTGAAGCTTTCTTT	CASSGDRAEAFF
-	TRBV6-1	-	TRBJ1-2	TGTGCCAGCAGTGAGTTGGGAACAGGGAGAGGCGGCTACACCTTC	CASSELGTGRGGYTF
-	TRBV11-3	-	TRBJ1-1	TGTGCCAGCAGCTCATATGAGAACACTGAAGCTTTCTTT	CASSSYENTEAFF
-	TRBV5-1	TRBD1	TRBJ1-4	TGCGCCAGCAGCTTGACAGGGGGCGATGAAAAACTGTTTTTT	CASSLTGGDEKLFF
once	TRBV7-6	-	TRBJ2-2	TGTGCCAGCAGCCCCGCCGGGACCAACACCGGGGAGCTGTTTTTT	CASSPAGTNTGELFF
-	TRBV7-9	TRBD1	TRBJ1-5	TGTGCCAGCAGCTTCGGGACCGGGACAGGGGGAAATCAGCCCCAGCATTTT	CASSFGTGTGGNQPQHF
-	TRBV10-3	-	TRBJ1-2	TGTGCCATCAGTGAATTTGGTATCGAGGGGCAAAGCTATGGCTACACCTTC	CAISEFGIEGQSYGYTF
-	TRBV2	-	TRBJ2-6	TGTGCCAGCAGCCTTCGGGGGTTCTCTGGGGCCAACGTCCTGACTTTC	CASSLRGFSGANVLTF
-	TRBV28	-	TRBJ1-3	TGTGCCAGCAGTTTAGCTCGCGGAAACACCATATATTTT	CASSLARGNTIYF